These 8 T cell receptor beta chains were sequenced from one sample in a study of blood T cell repertoires in COVID-19. Sequencing was performed with immunoSEQ multiplex PCR; in TCRdb, only in-frame clones are kept and a portion is missing. The sample includes around 230,000 clones, roughly 80% of them seen just once. The sequenced sample was peripheral blood. Every receptor here comes from a woman between 70 and 85 years old with active or convalescent COVID-19.

The chain carries TRBV6-5 and TRBJ2-3; the match to TRBD1 covers 7 bases. The V gene's germline CDR1 is MNHEY and CDR2 SVGAGI. The CDR3 loop spans 15 amino acids. Unmatched junction bases numbered 5, after V lost 3 bases and J lost 2 bases. DNA for the CDR3: TGTGCCAGCAGTTATTTGACAGGGCCCACAGATACGCAGTATTTT. Amino acids: CASSYLTGPTDTQYF.

The V call is TRBV19, the J call TRBJ1-2, with D maybe TRBD1 (5 bases). The CDR3 has 13 amino acids. Germline lookup yields CDR1 LNHDA and CDR2 SQIVND (reference sequence). V lost 5 bases to trimming and J lost 1 base, with 8 bases between them. The CDR3 region is CASSFQGNYGYTF. The CDR3 DNA is TGTGCCAGTAGTTTTCAGGGTAACTATGGCTACACCTTC.

The CDR3 nucleotides read TGTGCCAGCAGTGAAGGGGACAGGGTGAGAGAACTGTTTTTT. Residues: CASSEGDRVRELFF. This sequence joins TRBV6-1 and TRBJ1-4; 9 bases line up with TRBD1. CDR3 size: 14 residues. V was pared by 1 base and J by 12 bases, with 6 bases of the junction left unmatched. The germline V gene has CDR1 MNHNS and CDR2 SASEGT.

The CDR3 loop reads CASSQRNEQFF. The CDR3, as DNA: TGTGCCAGCAGCCAACGGAATGAGCAGTTCTTC. This chain joins TRBV4-2 and TRBJ2-1, with D uncertain. The V end was cut by 2 bases, the J end by 7 bases, with 3 bases between. The germline V gene has CDR1 LGHNA and CDR2 YNFKEQ. CDR3 size: 11 residues.

The V gene is TRBV6-2 or TRBV6-3, the J gene TRBJ1-2; D unresolved. This CDR3 spans 16 amino acids. V dropped 2 bases and J dropped 1 base, with 14 bases sitting between them. Germline values: CDR1 MNHEY, CDR2 SVGEGT. The CDR3 DNA sequence: TGTGCCAGCAGTTACCCTGGAGGCCGGAATAACTATGGCTACACCTTC. Its translation: CASSYPGGRNNYGYTF.

This rearrangement joins TRBV5-1 to TRBJ1-5; no clear D gene. The CDR3 runs to 15 residues. From germline, CDR1 is SGHRS and CDR2 YFSETQ. V lost 0 bases, J lost 0 bases, and 7 bases lay in between. The CDR3 nucleotides read TGCGCCAGCAGCTTGGAGCCGAATAGCAATCAGCCCCAGCATTTT. Translation: CASSLEPNSNQPQHF. The full variable domain, with the rest looked up from reference TRBV5-1 and TRBJ1-5, is KAGVTQTPRYLIKTRGQQVTLSCSPISGHRSVSWYQQTPGQGLQFLFEYFSETQRNKGNFPGRFSGRQFSNSRSEMNVSTLELGDSALYLCASSLEPNSNQPQHFGDGTRLSIL.

V and J are TRBV12-3 or TRBV12-4 and TRBJ2-7; maybe TRBD1 (5 bases). CDR3 length: 12 residues. Trimming pared 3 bases from V and 2 bases from J, leaving 5 bases between. As DNA, the CDR3 is TGTGCCAGCAGTTTCAGGGCCTACGAGCAGTACTTC. It encodes CASSFRAYEQYF.

The V and J genes are TRBV19 and TRBJ1-1, with a possible D match to TRBD1 (5 bases). Germline V gene data show CDR1 as LNHDA and CDR2 as SQIVND (reference sequence). The CDR3 spans 15 residues. Trimming shortened V by 5 bases and J by 6 bases, and 19 bases separated the two germline ends. The CDR3 reads CASSSWDPGKAEAFF. The CDR3 DNA reads TGTGCCAGTAGTTCGTGGGATCCAGGGAAGGCTGAAGCTTTCTTT.